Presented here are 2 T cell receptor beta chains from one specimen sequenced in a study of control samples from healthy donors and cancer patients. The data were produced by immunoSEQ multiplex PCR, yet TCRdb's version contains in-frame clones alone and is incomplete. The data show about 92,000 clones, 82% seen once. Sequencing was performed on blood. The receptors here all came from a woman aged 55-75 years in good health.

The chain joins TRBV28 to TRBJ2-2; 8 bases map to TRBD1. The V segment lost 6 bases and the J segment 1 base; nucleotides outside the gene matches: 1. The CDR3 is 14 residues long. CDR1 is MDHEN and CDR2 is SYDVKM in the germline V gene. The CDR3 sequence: CASRGTGNTGELFF. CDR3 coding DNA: TGTGCCAGCAGGGGGACAGGGAACACCGGGGAGCTGTTTTTT.

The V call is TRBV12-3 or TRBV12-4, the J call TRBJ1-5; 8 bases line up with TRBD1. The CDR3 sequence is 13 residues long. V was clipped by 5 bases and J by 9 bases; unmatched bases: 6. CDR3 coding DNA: TGTGCCAGCAGTCGGACAGGGATTGGGCCCCAGCATTTT. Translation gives CASSRTGIGPQHF.